The clone carrying this T cell receptor beta chain came up once. Time point of the sample: newly diagnosed GD, antithyroid drugs for less than 3 months. The TCR library was made from RNA that had been extracted from PBMCs in TRIzol. Sequencing libraries for TCR beta were prepared with iRepertoire HTBI primers and Arm-PCR of CDR3 regions. TCRdb itself ran the multiplex PCR reads through MiXCR, one entry per CDR3 protein. The sample comprises under 800,000 distinct CDR3 sequences, under 20% of which are singletons, and 18% rests with the top ten. The sample comes from a study of regulatory T cells in long-lasting Graves disease. The CDR3 has 16 amino acids. Germline V gene data show CDR1 as DFQATT and CDR2 as SNEGSKA (reference sequence). The V gene end was trimmed by 6 bases and the J gene end by 2 bases; junction bases not matched to a gene: 11. These data were also reused for a study on T cells in Graves' hyperthyroidism and ophthalmopathy.

This material consisted of peripheral blood mononuclear cells (PBMCs), taken at new diagnosis, from a patient treated with antithyroid drugs. The receptor comes from a woman in her twenties or thirties with Graves disease. The chain joins TRBV20-1 to TRBJ2-3, with TRBD2 identical over 10 bases. The CDR3: CSASRTSGIDTDTQYF. The CDR3 region has the DNA TGCAGTGCCTCCCGGACTAGCGGAATAGACACAGATACGCAGTATTTT.